Presented here are 23 T cell receptor beta chains from one specimen sequenced in a study of blood T cell repertoires in COVID-19. The method was immunoSEQ multiplex PCR; TCRdb's version includes in-frame clones alone and lacks a portion of them. Among over 350,000 clones listed, more than 75% were seen once. The specimen sequenced was PBMCs or T cells enriched from blood (not recorded which). Receptors were obtained from a woman aged 30 to 39 with acute COVID-19.

This clone was found once. The rearrangement joins TRBV9 to TRBJ2-1, with 11 bases lining up with TRBD2. CDR3 size: 16 residues. Looked up from germline, CDR1 is SGDLS and CDR2 is YYNGEE. Losses at the gene ends were 4 bases for V and 1 base for J; bases not matched to a gene: 4. CDR3 protein: CASSFLAGGSYNEQFF. The CDR3 bases are TGTGCCAGCAGCTTTCTAGCGGGGGGTTCCTACAATGAGCAGTTCTTC.

This chain joins TRBV7-9 and TRBJ1-2; 7 nucleotides match TRBD1. From germline, CDR1 is SEHNR and CDR2 FQNEAQ (reference sequence). The V gene end was trimmed by 5 bases and the J gene end by 6 bases; junction bases not matched to a gene: 15. The CDR3 is made up of 16 amino acids. The CDR3 DNA reads as TGTGCCAGCAGCCGATCCCCCGTAACAGGGGAGGATGGCTACACCTTC. It yields the protein CASSRSPVTGEDGYTF.

This clone was seen just once. The genes are TRBV6-1 and TRBJ1-1, with D possibly matching TRBD1 (5 bases). V lost 2 bases and J lost 5, with 12 bases in between. CDR3 length: 14 residues. In germline, CDR1 is MNHNS, CDR2 SASEGT. The CDR3 protein is CASSEQGRVTEAFF. CDR3 sequence (DNA): TGTGCCAGCAGTGAACAGGGCAGGGTTACTGAAGCTTTCTTT.

The rearrangement uses TRBV18 and TRBJ1-1; 7 bases align to TRBD1. J gave up 5 bases and V 4 bases, and 10 bases lay outside the gene matches. Germline lookup yields CDR1 KGHSH and CDR2 LQKENI. The CDR3 sequence is 15 residues long. The CDR3 DNA follows: TGTGCCAGCTCACAACGGACAGGTGAGGGGACTGAAGCTTTCTTT. Translating gives CASSQRTGEGTEAFF.

This rearrangement joins TRBV7-2 to TRBJ2-7; 8 bases align to TRBD1. This CDR3 region has 18 residues. Germline trimming cut 1 base from V and 7 bases from J; bases unmatched to any gene: 18. The germline CDR1 and CDR2 sequences are SGHTA and FQGNSA. CDR3 sequence reads: CASSLGRTRGLSEGEQYF. CDR3 in DNA: TGTGCCAGCAGCTTAGGTAGAACCAGGGGGCTTTCTGAGGGAGAGCAGTACTTC.

The rearrangement links TRBV21-1 to TRBJ1-1. TRBV21-1 is classified as a pseudogene. This CDR3 is built from 13 residues. CDR3 sequence (DNA): TGTGCCAGCAGGCGTCGGGGATCCACTGAAGCTTTCTTT. Translation gives CASRRRGSTEAFF.

V usage is TRBV19 and J usage is TRBJ1-4, with TRBD1 identical over 7 bases. This CDR3 spans 15 amino acids. The V and J ends lost 3 bases and 3 bases, in that order; junction bases with no gene match: 4. Germline V gene sequence: CDR1 LNHDA, CDR2 SQIVND (reference sequence). The DNA of the CDR3 is TGTGCCAGTAGTATGAGGGACAGCCCTAATGAAAAACTGTTTTTT. This encodes CASSMRDSPNEKLFF.

This chain uses TRBV5-4 with TRBJ1-1; tentatively, D is TRBD1 (5 bases). Germline V lookup: CDR1 SGHNT, CDR2 YYREEE (reference sequence). The CDR3 extends over 15 amino acids. Deletions cut 4 bases from V and 2 bases from J, with 15 bases between. CDR3 in DNA: TGTGCCAGCAGCCTCGGGACTTCCAAAAACACTGAAGCTTTCTTT. Translated, it gives CASSLGTSKNTEAFF.

The V gene is TRBV18, the J gene TRBJ2-1; 7 bases are a match to TRBD2. Per germline, CDR1 KGHSH and CDR2 LQKENI. Germline trimming cut 0 bases from V and 0 bases from J; bases unmatched to any gene: 2. The CDR3 is 16 residues long. CDR3 coding DNA: TGTGCCAGCTCACCACCGGGCGGGAGCTCCTACAATGAGCAGTTCTTC. Protein: CASSPPGGSSYNEQFF. Based on the CDR3 plus reference TRBV18 and TRBJ2-1, the full variable domain is NAGVMQNPRHLVRRRGQEARLRCSPMKGHSHVYWYRQLPEEGLKFMVYLQKENIIDESGMPKERFSAEFPKEGPSILRIQQVVRGDSAAYFCASSPPGGSSYNEQFFGPGTRLTVL.

V is TRBV7-8 and J is TRBJ1-5; possibly TRBD1 for D (6 bases). This CDR3 has 15 amino acids. Germline loops: CDR1 SGHVS, CDR2 FQNEAQ. Trimming left V 3 bases short and J 4 bases short, with 13 bases between. The CDR3 here is CASSFSGVGNQPQHF. The DNA of the CDR3 is TGTGCCAGCAGCTTTTCAGGGGTTGGGAATCAGCCCCAGCATTTT.

This clone was counted a single time. The chain couples TRBV6-2 or TRBV6-3 to TRBJ1-2, with 10 bases that match TRBD1. This CDR3 comprises 12 residues. Germline assignment: CDR1 MNHEY and CDR2 SVGEGT. The V gene end was trimmed by 5 bases and the J gene end by 8 bases; junction bases not matched to a gene: 2. The CDR3 here is CASSDRGRGYTF. The CDR3 nucleotides are TGTGCCAGCAGTGACAGGGGGCGCGGCTACACCTTC.

V usage is TRBV5-5 and J usage is TRBJ1-4; no definite D call. This CDR3 spans 15 amino acids. Germline lookup yields CDR1 SGHKS and CDR2 YYEKEE (reference sequence). The germline V and J ends were trimmed by 1 base and 4 bases, with 11 bases remaining between them. CDR3 loop: CASSLLMGSNEKLFF. For the CDR3, the DNA is TGTGCCAGCAGCTTGTTAATGGGGAGTAATGAAAAACTGTTTTTT.

The chain joins TRBV6-1 to TRBJ2-7, with D perhaps matching TRBD1 (5 bases). V dropped 1 base and J dropped 2 bases, with 12 bases sitting between them. The CDR3 spans 15 residues. Germline CDR1 reads MNHNS; CDR2 reads SASEGT. The DNA of the CDR3 is TGTGCCAGCAGTGAAGGCCAGGGCTCTCCCTACGAGCAGTACTTC. Its protein product is CASSEGQGSPYEQYF.

This clone occurred a few times. The chain joins TRBV18 to TRBJ1-1; D perhaps matches TRBD1 (5 bases). This CDR3 comprises 15 residues. CDR1 KGHSH and CDR2 LQKENI come from the germline V gene. V lost 2 bases and J 3 bases, leaving 13 bases between the germline ends. The CDR3, as DNA: TGTGCCAGCTCACCAATGGAGGGGCCTTACACTGAAGCTTTCTTT. It is translated as CASSPMEGPYTEAFF.

This clone was found a few times. This chain joins TRBV5-4 and TRBJ1-1; 9 nucleotides align to TRBD1. V dropped 5 bases and J dropped 0; count of bases not matched to a gene: 11. Germline values: CDR1 SGHNT, CDR2 YYREEE (reference sequence). This CDR3 contains 17 residues. The CDR3 loop is CASSLGGGTGMNTEAFF. DNA of the CDR3: TGTGCCAGCAGTCTAGGGGGGGGGACAGGGATGAACACTGAAGCTTTCTTT.

The rearrangement joins TRBV2 to TRBJ2-1, with a tentative D call TRBD1 (5 bases). The germline CDR1 and CDR2 sequences are SNHLY and FYNNEI. V was clipped by 6 bases and J by 2 bases, with 5 bases between them. The length of the CDR3 is 12 residues. CDR3 coding DNA: TGTGCCAGCAGGGGGCCCTACAATGAGCAGTTCTTC. Amino acids: CASRGPYNEQFF.

V gene TRBV3-1 (or the pseudogene TRBV3-2) combines with J gene TRBJ1-2; D perhaps matches TRBD1 (5 bases). CDR3 length: 15 amino acids. V lost 0 bases, J lost 5 bases, and 13 bases lay in between. The germline V gene has CDR1 LGHDT and CDR2 YNNKEL (reference sequence). The CDR3 DNA is TGTGCCAGCAGCCAAGATTTGGGCAGGGCTTATGGCTACACCTTC. Protein sequence: CASSQDLGRAYGYTF.

This rearrangement joins TRBV29-1 to TRBJ1-2; D is ambiguous. There are 12 residues in the CDR3. Trimming stripped 7 bases from V and 2 bases from J, with 11 bases between. From germline, CDR1 is SQVTM and CDR2 ANQGSEA. CDR3 nucleotide sequence: TGCAGCGCCCACAGTGGGAACTATGGCTACACCTTC. Its protein is CSAHSGNYGYTF.

The chain has TRBV10-3 and TRBJ1-6; 8 bases align to TRBD1. The CDR3 spans 14 residues. The V and J ends lost 7 bases and 12 bases, in that order; junction bases with no gene match: 11. CDR1 ENHRY and CDR2 SYGVKD come from the germline V gene. The CDR3 protein is CAITKDRDVRPLHF. The CDR3 DNA sequence: TGTGCCATCACCAAGGACAGGGACGTCAGACCCCTCCACTTT.

This chain uses TRBV7-2 with TRBJ1-2, with D hard to call. The CDR3 loop spans 14 amino acids. V was clipped by 5 bases and J by 4 bases, with 14 bases between them. Germline lookup yields CDR1 SGHTA and CDR2 FQGNSA. The CDR3 loop reads CASSPAKSGYGYTF. CDR3 DNA sequence: TGTGCCAGCAGCCCGGCGAAGTCGGGCTATGGCTACACCTTC.

This clone was detected only once. The V gene is TRBV11-3, the J gene TRBJ1-3; TRBD1 matches at 7 bases. The CDR3 spans 17 residues. Unmatched junction bases numbered 8, after V lost 3 bases and J lost 0 bases. Germline lookup yields CDR1 SGHNT and CDR2 YENEEA. This CDR3 is CASSLGVGTDSGNTIYF. The CDR3 coding sequence is TGTGCCAGCAGCTTGGGAGTAGGGACAGACTCTGGAAACACCATATATTTT.

This clone was observed a handful of times. The J gene is TRBJ2-7, the V gene TRBV13; 7 bases map to TRBD1. The V gene's germline CDR1 is PRHDT and CDR2 FYEKMQ (reference sequence). V shed 5 bases, J shed 4 bases, and the junction held 11 bases outside the gene matches. This CDR3 has 15 amino acids. The CDR3: CASSQGSRGLYEQYF. The CDR3 DNA sequence: TGTGCCAGCAGCCAAGGTAGCAGGGGGTTGTACGAGCAGTACTTC.

J is TRBJ1-4 and V is TRBV7-8; no clear D gene. The V gene's germline CDR1 is SGHVS and CDR2 FQNEAQ. V lost 5 bases and J 3 bases, leaving 19 bases between the germline ends. The CDR3 is 17 amino acids. The CDR3 protein is CASSPRSGIAANEKLFF. CDR3 nucleotide sequence: TGTGCCAGCAGCCCCAGGAGCGGGATCGCGGCTAATGAAAAACTGTTTTTT. The full variable domain, its missing parts supplied by reference TRBV7-8 and TRBJ1-4, is GAGVSQSPRYKVAKRGQDVALRCDPISGHVSLFWYQQALGQGPEFLTYFQNEAQLDKSGLPSDRFFAERPEGSVSTLKIQRTQQEDSAVYLCASSPRSGIAANEKLFFGSGTQLSVL.